This T cell receptor beta chain originates from a study of Ad26.COV2.S vaccination and SARS-CoV-2 variants. Study conclusions and caveats: From the TCR breadth and depth analyses, total T cell responses may have been underestimated. A substantial breadth of spike-specific CD8+ and CD4+ T cell responses after vaccination has been reported. Vaccine and placebo groups showed comparable non-spike TCR breadth.

The table came from immunoSEQ multiplex PCR; TCRdb's copy has only in-frame clones and leaves some out. This table has roughly 100,000 clones, roughly 80% appearing once. This clone was counted a single time. Its target is not known. This TCR derives from a human donor who had recovered from COVID-19. The sequences come from peripheral blood, collected after recovery from COVID-19.

This chain's CDR3 is CASSGGSYGYTF. As DNA, the CDR3 is TGTGCCAGCAGTGGAGGGTCCTATGGCTACACCTTC. The chain joins TRBV28 to TRBJ1-2; D is ambiguous. Between the trimmed V and J ends, which lost 5 bases and 4 bases, there was a span of 8 bases. The CDR3 is made up of 12 amino acids. Germline values: CDR1 MDHEN, CDR2 SYDVKM.